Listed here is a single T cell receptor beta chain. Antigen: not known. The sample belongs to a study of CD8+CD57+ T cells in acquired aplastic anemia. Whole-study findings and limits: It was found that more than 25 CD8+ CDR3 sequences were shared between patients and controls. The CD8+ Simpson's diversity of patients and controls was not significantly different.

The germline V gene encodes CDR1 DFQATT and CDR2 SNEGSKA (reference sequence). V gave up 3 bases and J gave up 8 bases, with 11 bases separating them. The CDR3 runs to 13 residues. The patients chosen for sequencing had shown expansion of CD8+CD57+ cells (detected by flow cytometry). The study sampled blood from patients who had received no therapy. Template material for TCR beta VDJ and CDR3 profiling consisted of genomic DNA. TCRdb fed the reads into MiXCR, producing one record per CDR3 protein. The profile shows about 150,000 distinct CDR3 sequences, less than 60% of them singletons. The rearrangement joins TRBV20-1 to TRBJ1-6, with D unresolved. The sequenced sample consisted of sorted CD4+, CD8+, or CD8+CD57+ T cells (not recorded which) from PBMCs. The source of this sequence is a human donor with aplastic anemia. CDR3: CSASEGSYSPLHF. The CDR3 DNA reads TGCAGTGCTAGTGAGGGAAGCTATTCACCCCTCCACTTT.